The 22 T cell receptor beta chains below come from one sample, sequenced in a study of breast tumors, draining lymph nodes, adjacent tissues listed by TCRdb under 2016. Lymph node samples were obtained from the axillary draining lymph nodes of breast cancer patients. Library preparation employed multiplex PCR. TCRdb lists the instrument as Illumina HiSeq 2000. Through fastp at Q25 and MiXCR, TCRdb rebuilt clones from the public reads, retaining in-frame beta chains. Rows merge per CDR3 protein into single entries with the most common DNA and genes. The sample table shows more than 100,000 distinct CDR3 sequences, and approximately 20% are seen once. The ten largest clones represent roughly 2.7% of the sample. The sample comprised axillary lymph node tissue. The receptors shown here come from a female donor with breast cancer. Some clones in this sample may be carry-over from other donors' samples.

This clonotype was recorded many times. The CDR3, as DNA: TGTGCCACCAGGTGGGGACTAGCGGGAGCGGATGAGACCCAGTACTTC. This translates into CATRWGLAGADETQYF. The gene calls are TRBV15 and TRBJ2-5; 14 nucleotides align to TRBD2. Per germline, CDR1 LNHNV and CDR2 YYDKDF (reference sequence). Losses at the gene ends were 6 bases for V and 5 bases for J; bases not matched to a gene: 8. The CDR3 has 16 residues. Combining the CDR3 with reference TRBV15 and TRBJ2-5 gives the whole variable domain DAMVIQNPRYQVTQFGKPVTLSCSQTLNHNVMYWYQQKSSQAPKLLFHYYDKDFNNEADTPDNFQSRRPNTSFCFLDIRSPGLGDTAMYLCATRWGLAGADETQYFGPGTRLLVL.

Details on this clonotype: This could be a read error, since a much larger clone is one nucleotide away. Because it lacks the conserved phenylalanine or tryptophan at the end, this CDR3 is likely a read error. The chain is built from TRBV20-1 and TRBJ2-7; maybe TRBD2 (6 bases). Germline lookup yields CDR1 DFQATT and CDR2 SNEGSKA (reference sequence). The CDR3 totals 12 residues. Trimming shortened V by 6 bases and J by 7 bases, and 16 bases separated the two germline ends. The CDR3 bases are TGCAGTGCCAATTCAGTGGCGGGGGAGCAGTACCTC. This gives the protein CSANSVAGEQYL.

The table lists this clonotype with many counts. V usage is TRBV20-1 and J usage is TRBJ2-3, with 9 positions matching TRBD2. The germline V gene encodes CDR1 DFQATT and CDR2 SNEGSKA (reference sequence). J gave up 1 base and V 1 base, and 6 bases lay outside the gene matches. The CDR3 covers 16 residues. In nucleotides, the CDR3 is TGCAGTGCTAGAGGGGGGCGGGAGGGAGGCACAGATACGCAGTATTTT. Residues: CSARGGREGGTDTQYF.

This clonotype was recorded many times. The chain employs TRBV11-2 and TRBJ2-1; TRBD2 aligns across 11 bases. Germline V gene lookup returns CDR1 SGHAT and CDR2 FQNNGV. J lost 8 bases, V lost 1 base, and 7 bases had no gene match. This CDR3 comprises 16 residues. DNA for the CDR3: TGTGCCAGCAGCTTAGTGCTAGCGGGAGGTTTGGATGAGCAGTTCTTC. It is translated as CASSLVLAGGLDEQFF.

This clonotype was observed at least ten times. The chain carries TRBV12-3 or TRBV12-4 and TRBJ2-3; the match to TRBD2 covers 14 bases. The CDR3 runs to 19 residues. Trimming cost V 4 bases and J 6 bases; bases outside gene matches: 15. The CDR3 nucleotides read TGTGCCAGCAGTTCGAACCCGGGACTAGCGGGGGAGAGGGGGGATACGCAGTATTTT. Translating it yields CASSSNPGLAGERGDTQYF.

Ten or more counts support this clonotype. This chain's CDR3 is CASSQEPGLSSYNEQFF. CDR3 DNA sequence: TGCGCCAGCAGCCAAGAACCGGGACTAAGCTCCTACAATGAGCAGTTCTTC. The rearrangement links TRBV4-1 to TRBJ2-1; 7 nucleotides align to TRBD2. The CDR3 sequence is 17 residues long. The germline V gene has CDR1 MGHRA and CDR2 YSYEKL. V was pared by 0 bases and J by 0 bases, with 5 bases of the junction left unmatched.

Ten or more counts support this clonotype. The V call is TRBV20-1, the J call TRBJ2-5; 11 bases are a match to TRBD2. This CDR3 has 16 residues. Unmatched junction bases numbered 10, after V lost 3 bases and J lost 4 bases. Germline V gene lookup returns CDR1 DFQATT and CDR2 SNEGSKA (reference sequence). CDR3 bases: TGCAGTGCTAGCTTATCGCTAGCGGGAGGCGGAGAGACCCAGTACTTC. Protein sequence: CSASLSLAGGGETQYF.

This clonotype was detected only a few times. This rearrangement joins TRBV5-8 to TRBJ1-5; 7 bases are a match to TRBD1. V was pared by 0 bases and J by 6 bases, with 6 bases of the junction left unmatched. The CDR3 covers 15 residues. CDR1 is SGHTS and CDR2 is YDEGEE in the germline V gene. The CDR3 loop reads CASSLDRGTGQPQHF. CDR3 DNA: TGTGCCAGCAGCTTGGACAGGGGTACGGGTCAGCCCCAGCATTTT.

In this sample, this clonotype turned up many times. This chain connects TRBV6-5 to TRBJ2-3; D ambiguous. Germline V CDR1 and CDR2: MNHEY, SVGAGI. This CDR3 is built from 13 residues. V gave up 2 bases and J gave up 1 base, with 4 bases separating them. The CDR3 loop reads CASSYQGTDTQYF. DNA of the CDR3: TGTGCCAGCAGTTACCAGGGCACAGATACGCAGTATTTT.

Concerning this clonotype: Given a much more abundant clone one base away, this may be a read error. The rearrangement uses TRBV7-2 and TRBJ2-7; D gene unclear. Per the germline V gene, CDR1 is SGHTA and CDR2 is FQGNSA. V shed 4 bases and J shed 6 bases, with 16 bases lying between them. This CDR3 has 14 residues. The DNA for the CDR3 is TGTGCCAGCAGCTCAGTGGCTAGTTCGGGCGAGCAGTACTTC. Protein product: CASSSVASSGEQYF.

Concerning this clonotype: A much larger clonotype is one base distant, so this may be a read error. V usage is TRBV20-1 and J usage is TRBJ2-2, with D possibly matching TRBD2 (5 bases). From germline, CDR1 is DFQATT and CDR2 SNEGSKA (reference sequence). This CDR3 has 12 residues. The CDR3 DNA reads TGCAGTGCCCTTGACCCCACCGGGGAGCCGTTTTTT. It yields the protein CSALDPTGEPFF.

This clonotype was recorded at least ten times. V is TRBV24-1 and J is TRBJ1-5, with TRBD1 as a possible D gene (5 bases). Germline V gene data show CDR1 as KGHDR and CDR2 as SFDVKD. This CDR3 is built from 14 residues. Trimming shortened V by 9 bases and J by 2 bases, and 13 bases separated the two germline ends. The DNA for the CDR3 is TGTGCCACCTGCCAAATAGGGGGCAATCAGCCCCAGCATTTT. Translated, it gives CATCQIGGNQPQHF.

This clonotype has ten or more counts. The chain recombines TRBV7-9 with TRBJ1-6, with a weak D call TRBD1 (5 bases). The CDR3 loop spans 13 amino acids. Germline assignment: CDR1 SEHNR and CDR2 FQNEAQ (reference sequence). V shed 5 bases and J shed 10 bases, with 12 bases lying between them. This CDR3 is CASSVDRGSPLHF. CDR3 DNA sequence: TGTGCCAGCAGCGTCGACAGAGGATCACCCCTCCACTTT.

The sample holds many counts of this clonotype. CDR3 region: CSVEPSGKSYNEQFF. The CDR3 nucleotides read TGCAGCGTTGAACCCAGCGGGAAATCCTACAATGAGCAGTTCTTC. The genes are TRBV29-1 and TRBJ2-1; 7 bases fit TRBD2. V was clipped by 2 bases and J by 1 base; unmatched bases: 5. CDR3 length equals 15 residues. The germline gives CDR1 SQVTM, CDR2 ANQGSEA.

The rearrangement links TRBV28 to TRBJ1-6; 7 nucleotides match TRBD1. Looked up from germline, CDR1 is MDHEN and CDR2 is SYDVKM. The CDR3 spans 14 residues. With 8 bases clipped from V and 10 bases from J, the junction kept 11 bases outside the gene matches. CDR3 DNA: TGTGCCAGCCTGAGACAGGGCGGGGGGTCACCCCTCCACTTT. The encoded protein is CASLRQGGGSPLHF. Filled out from reference TRBV28 and TRBJ1-6, the complete variable domain reads DVKVTQSSRYLVKRTGEKVFLECVQDMDHENMFWYRQDPGLGLRLIYFSYDVKMKEKGDIPEGYSVSREKKERFSLILESASTNQTSMYLCASLRQGGGSPLHFGNGTRLTVT.

Ten or more counts support this clonotype. V is TRBV28 and J is TRBJ1-6; 8 bases match TRBD1. The CDR3 is 14 residues long. In germline, CDR1 is MDHEN, CDR2 SYDVKM. The J segment lost 7 bases and the V segment lost 5 bases, leaving 4 bases of the junction unmatched. CDR3 sequence: CASSAGQVNSPLHF. As DNA, the CDR3 is TGTGCCAGCAGTGCGGGACAGGTCAATTCACCCCTCCACTTT.

This clonotype appeared many times. The chain employs TRBV9 and TRBJ2-2; 7 positions match TRBD2. This CDR3 region has 13 residues. In germline, CDR1 is SGDLS, CDR2 YYNGEE. J gave up 6 bases and V 5 bases, and 4 bases lay outside the gene matches. CDR3 sequence: CASSAGAAGELFF. The DNA of the CDR3 is TGTGCCAGCAGTGCGGGAGCCGCCGGGGAGCTGTTTTTT.

Details on this clonotype: Possible read error: a much larger clone is one base away. Since the CDR3 does not end with the conserved phenylalanine or tryptophan, this likely comes from a read error. The chain recombines TRBV6-5 with TRBJ1-2, with TRBD1 identical over 7 bases. V was pared by 4 bases and J by 0 bases, with 2 bases of the junction left unmatched. The CDR3 covers 14 residues. The germline V gene has CDR1 MNHEY and CDR2 SVGAGI. The CDR3 sequence: CASSWDRTNYGYTL. As DNA, the CDR3 is TGTGCCAGCAGTTGGGACAGAACTAACTATGGCTACACCCTC.

The chain couples TRBV3-1 to TRBJ2-5; 10 bases match TRBD1. Germline trimming cut 3 bases from V and 5 bases from J; bases unmatched to any gene: 6. Per germline, CDR1 LGHDT and CDR2 YNNKEL (reference sequence). The CDR3 loop spans 15 amino acids. The CDR3 here is CASSQAGQGRETQYF. The CDR3 coding sequence is TGTGCCAGCAGCCAGGCGGGACAGGGGAGGGAGACCCAGTACTTC.

The count of this clonotype is one. Just one base apart from a much larger clone, this may be a read error. The chain recombines TRBV30 with TRBJ2-7, with unresolved D. This CDR3 has 13 amino acids. Per the germline V gene, CDR1 is GTSNPN and CDR2 is SVGIG (reference sequence). The CDR3, as DNA: TGTGCCTGGAGTGGCGGACCCAACTACAAGCAGTACTTC. It codes for CAWSGGPNYKQYF.

This clonotype occurred once. No conserved phenylalanine or tryptophan is present at the end of the CDR3, so a read error is the likely explanation. The chain has TRBV20-1 and TRBJ1-1; TRBD1 agrees at 11 bases. Germline-derived CDR1 and CDR2 are DFQATT and SNEGSKA (reference sequence). The J segment lost 5 bases and the V segment lost 0 bases, leaving 2 bases of the junction unmatched. The CDR3 consists of 14 residues. The CDR3 sequence is CSARDRDRGTEAFS. In nucleotides, the CDR3 is TGCAGTGCTAGAGATCGGGACAGGGGGACTGAAGCTTTCTCT.

This clonotype was detected only a few times. This chain joins TRBV28 and TRBJ1-5; TRBD1 agrees at 9 bases. V lost 8 bases, J lost 3 bases, and 8 bases stayed unmatched. This CDR3 has 15 residues. Germline CDR1 and CDR2: MDHEN and SYDVKM. DNA of the CDR3: TGTGCCAGCCGCTCGGGACAGGGTCTCAATCAGCCCCAGCATTTT. It encodes CASRSGQGLNQPQHF.